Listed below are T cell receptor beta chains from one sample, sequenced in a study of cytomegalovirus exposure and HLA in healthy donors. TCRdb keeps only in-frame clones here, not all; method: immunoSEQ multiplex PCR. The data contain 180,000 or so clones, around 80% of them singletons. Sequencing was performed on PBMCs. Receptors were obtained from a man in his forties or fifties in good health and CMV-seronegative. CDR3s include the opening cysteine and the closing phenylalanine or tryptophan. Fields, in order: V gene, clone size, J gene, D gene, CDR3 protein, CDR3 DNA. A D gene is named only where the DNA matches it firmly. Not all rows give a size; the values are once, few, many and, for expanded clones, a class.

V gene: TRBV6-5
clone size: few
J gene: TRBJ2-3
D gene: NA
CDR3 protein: CASSYSRNRATDTQYF
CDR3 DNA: TGTGCCAGCAGTTACTCTAGGAACAGGGCAACAGATACGCAGTATTTT

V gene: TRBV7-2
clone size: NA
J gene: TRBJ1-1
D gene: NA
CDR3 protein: CASSFSDSSEAFF
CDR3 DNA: TGTGCCAGCAGCTTCTCGGACAGTTCTGAAGCTTTCTTT

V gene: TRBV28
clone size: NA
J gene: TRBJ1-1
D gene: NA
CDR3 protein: CASRLDMNTEAFF
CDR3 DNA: TGTGCCAGCAGATTGGACATGAACACTGAAGCTTTCTTT

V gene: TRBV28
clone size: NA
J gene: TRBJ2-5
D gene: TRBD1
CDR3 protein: CASSWGARGRGVGETQYF
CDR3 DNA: TGTGCCAGCAGTTGGGGCGCAAGGGGGCGCGGAGTCGGAGAGACCCAGTACTTC

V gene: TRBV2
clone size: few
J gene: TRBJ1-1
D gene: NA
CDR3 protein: CASKGSGSLNTEAFF
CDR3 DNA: TGTGCCAGCAAAGGTTCTGGGAGCCTGAACACTGAAGCTTTCTTT

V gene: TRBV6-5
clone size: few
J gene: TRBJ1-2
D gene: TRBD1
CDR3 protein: CASSPGQGRGYGYTF
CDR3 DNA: TGTGCCAGCAGCCCCGGACAGGGGAGAGGCTATGGCTACACCTTC

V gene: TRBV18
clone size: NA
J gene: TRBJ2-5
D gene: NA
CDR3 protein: CASSPPPQRGETQYF
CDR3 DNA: TGTGCCAGCTCACCACCTCCCCAGCGCGGGGAGACCCAGTACTTC

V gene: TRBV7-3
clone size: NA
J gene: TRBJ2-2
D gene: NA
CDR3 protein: CASSPGGTANTGELFF
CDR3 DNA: TGTGCCAGCAGCCCTGGCGGGACGGCTAACACCGGGGAGCTGTTTTTT

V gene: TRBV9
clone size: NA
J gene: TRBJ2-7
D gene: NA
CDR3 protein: CASSVGGLEYEQYF
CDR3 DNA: TGTGCCAGCAGCGTAGGGGGGCTGGAATACGAGCAGTACTTC

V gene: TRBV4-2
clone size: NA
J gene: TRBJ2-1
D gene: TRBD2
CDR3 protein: CASSLPSGGLNEQFF
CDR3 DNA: TGTGCCAGCAGCCTCCCTAGCGGGGGTCTCAATGAGCAGTTCTTC

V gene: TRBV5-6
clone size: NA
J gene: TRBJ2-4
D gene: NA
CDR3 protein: CASTRTNLAKNIQYF
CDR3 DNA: TGTGCCAGCACCCGGACAAATCTAGCCAAAAACATTCAGTACTTC

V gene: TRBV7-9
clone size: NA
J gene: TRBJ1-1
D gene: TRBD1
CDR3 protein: CASSVGQGAEAFF
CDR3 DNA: TGTGCCAGCAGCGTCGGACAGGGCGCTGAAGCTTTCTTT

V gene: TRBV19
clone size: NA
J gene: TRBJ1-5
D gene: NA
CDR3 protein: CASDTAAYSNQPQHF
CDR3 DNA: TGTGCCAGTGATACCGCGGCTTATAGCAATCAGCCCCAGCATTTT

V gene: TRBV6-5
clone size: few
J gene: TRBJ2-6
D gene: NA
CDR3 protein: CATRYPSGANVLTF
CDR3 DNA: TGTGCCACCCGGTACCCATCTGGGGCCAACGTCCTGACTTTC

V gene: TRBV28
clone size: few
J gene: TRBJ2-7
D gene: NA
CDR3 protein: CASSLPGVLADTYEQYF
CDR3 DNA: TGTGCCAGCAGTCTACCGGGTGTCCTAGCCGATACCTACGAGCAGTACTTC

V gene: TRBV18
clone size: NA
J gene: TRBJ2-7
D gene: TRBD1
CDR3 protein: CASSPQQGNHEQYF
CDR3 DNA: TGTGCCAGCTCACCCCAACAGGGGAATCACGAGCAGTACTTC

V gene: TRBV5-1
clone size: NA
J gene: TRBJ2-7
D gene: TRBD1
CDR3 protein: CASRIGRGQGSNSYEQYF
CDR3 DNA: TGCGCCAGCAGAATTGGAAGGGGACAGGGCTCTAACTCCTACGAGCAGTACTTC

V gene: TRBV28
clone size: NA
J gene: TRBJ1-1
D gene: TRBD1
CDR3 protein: CASSTPGTGRTEAFF
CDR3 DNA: TGTGCCAGCAGTACTCCCGGGACAGGGAGAACTGAAGCTTTCTTT

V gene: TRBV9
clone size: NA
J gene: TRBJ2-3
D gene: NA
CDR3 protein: CASSGDPGHLPSTDTQYF
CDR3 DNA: TGTGCCAGCAGCGGGGACCCGGGACACCTACCTAGCACAGATACGCAGTATTTT

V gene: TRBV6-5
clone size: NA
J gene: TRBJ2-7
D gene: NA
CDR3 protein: CASSYSTGVLEYF
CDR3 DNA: TGTGCCAGCAGTTACTCGACAGGCGTCTTGGAGTACTTC

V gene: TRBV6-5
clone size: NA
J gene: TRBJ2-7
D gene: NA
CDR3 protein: CASSYSLSQGIHEQYF
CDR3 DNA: TGTGCCAGCAGTTACTCCTTATCCCAGGGGATTCACGAGCAGTACTTC

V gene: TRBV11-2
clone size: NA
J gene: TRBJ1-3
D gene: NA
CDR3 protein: CASSSHRAGVGNTIYF
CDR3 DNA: TGTGCCAGCAGCTCCCATCGAGCAGGGGTTGGAAACACCATATATTTT

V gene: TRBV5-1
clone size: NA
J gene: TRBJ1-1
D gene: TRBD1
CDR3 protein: CASSSGGLANTEAFF
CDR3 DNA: TGCGCCAGCAGCTCAGGGGGTCTTGCGAACACTGAAGCTTTCTTT

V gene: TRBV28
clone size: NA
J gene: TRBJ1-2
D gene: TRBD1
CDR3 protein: CASNPGQGINYGYTF
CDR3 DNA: TGTGCCAGCAACCCGGGACAGGGAATTAACTATGGCTACACCTTC

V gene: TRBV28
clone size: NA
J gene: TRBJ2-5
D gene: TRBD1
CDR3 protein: CASGPLPGQGPQETQYF
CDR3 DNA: TGTGCCAGCGGCCCCCTCCCGGGACAGGGGCCCCAAGAGACCCAGTACTTC

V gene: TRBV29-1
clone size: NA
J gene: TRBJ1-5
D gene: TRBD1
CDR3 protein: CSVVSGGNNQPQHF
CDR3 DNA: TGCAGCGTTGTGTCAGGGGGCAACAATCAGCCCCAGCATTTT

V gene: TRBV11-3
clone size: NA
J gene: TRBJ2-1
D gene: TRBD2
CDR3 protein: CASSSRTSGSYNEQFF
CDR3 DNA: TGTGCCAGCAGCTCAAGGACTAGCGGGAGTTACAATGAGCAGTTCTTC

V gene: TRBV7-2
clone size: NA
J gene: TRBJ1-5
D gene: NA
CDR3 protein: CASSSGIGYQPQHF
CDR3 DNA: TGTGCCAGCAGCTCGGGAATTGGGTATCAGCCCCAGCATTTT

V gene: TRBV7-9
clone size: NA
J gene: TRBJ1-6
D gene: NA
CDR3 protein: CASSLLDSYNSPLHF
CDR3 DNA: TGTGCCAGCAGCTTATTGGACAGTTATAATTCACCCCTCCACTTT

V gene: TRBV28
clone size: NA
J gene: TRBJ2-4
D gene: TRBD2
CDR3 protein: CASSFAGGLAKNIQYF
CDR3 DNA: TGTGCCAGCAGTTTCGCGGGGGGGCTAGCCAAAAACATTCAGTACTTC

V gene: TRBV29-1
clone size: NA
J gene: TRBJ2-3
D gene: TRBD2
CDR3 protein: CSVERPGGGLGGTDTQYF
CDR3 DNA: TGCAGCGTTGAACGGCCCGGGGGGGGCCTTGGTGGCACAGATACGCAGTATTTT

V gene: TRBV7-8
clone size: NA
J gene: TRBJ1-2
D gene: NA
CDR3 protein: CASTPTEGSYGYTF
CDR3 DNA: TGTGCCAGCACCCCTACAGAAGGTAGTTATGGCTACACCTTC

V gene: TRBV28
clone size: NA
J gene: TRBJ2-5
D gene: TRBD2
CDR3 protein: CATKTSGAETQYF
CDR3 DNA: TGTGCCACCAAGACTAGCGGGGCAGAGACCCAGTACTTC

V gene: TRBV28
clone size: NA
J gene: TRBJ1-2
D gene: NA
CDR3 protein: CASSLSVAGSGYTF
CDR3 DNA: TGTGCCAGCAGTTTATCTGTGGCAGGCTCTGGCTACACCTTC

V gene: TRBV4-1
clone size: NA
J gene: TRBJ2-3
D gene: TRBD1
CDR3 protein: CASSQGRGPDTQYF
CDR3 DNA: TGCGCCAGCAGCCAAGGCAGGGGGCCAGATACGCAGTATTTT

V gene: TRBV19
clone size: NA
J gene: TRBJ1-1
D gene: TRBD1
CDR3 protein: CASSYIDRGNTEAFF
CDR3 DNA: TGTGCCAGTAGTTATATCGACAGGGGGAACACTGAAGCTTTCTTT

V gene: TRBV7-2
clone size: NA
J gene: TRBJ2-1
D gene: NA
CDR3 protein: CASSLAWGTLNNEQFF
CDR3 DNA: TGTGCCAGCAGCTTAGCTTGGGGGACTTTAAACAATGAGCAGTTCTTC

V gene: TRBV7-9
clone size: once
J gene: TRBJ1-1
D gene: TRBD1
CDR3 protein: CASSLGTGGKTEAFF
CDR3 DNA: TGTGCCAGCAGCTTAGGGACAGGGGGGAAGACTGAAGCTTTCTTT

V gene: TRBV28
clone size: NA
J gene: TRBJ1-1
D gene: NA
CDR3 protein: CASSLRGTEAFF
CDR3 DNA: TGTGCCAGCAGTTTAAGGGGCACTGAAGCTTTCTTT

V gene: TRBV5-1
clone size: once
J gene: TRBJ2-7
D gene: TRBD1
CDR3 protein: CASSSDPGQGLHEQYF
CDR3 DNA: TGCGCCAGCAGCTCGGACCCGGGACAGGGGTTACACGAGCAGTACTTC

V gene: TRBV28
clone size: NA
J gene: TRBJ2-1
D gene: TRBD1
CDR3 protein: CASCTGEGVGSYNEQFF
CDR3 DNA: TGTGCCAGCTGTACAGGGGAAGGGGTGGGCTCCTACAATGAGCAGTTCTTC

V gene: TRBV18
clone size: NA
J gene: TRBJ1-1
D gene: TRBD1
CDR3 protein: CASSPIERGQAFF
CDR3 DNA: TGTGCCAGCTCGCCCATTGAGAGGGGGCAGGCTTTCTTT

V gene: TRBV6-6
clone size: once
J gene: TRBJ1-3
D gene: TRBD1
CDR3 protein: CASSRQGAGDTIYF
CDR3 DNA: TGTGCCAGCAGTAGACAGGGGGCCGGGGACACCATATATTTT

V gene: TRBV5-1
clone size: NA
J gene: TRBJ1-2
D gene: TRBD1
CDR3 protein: CASSLTGTGGDYGCTF
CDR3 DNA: TGCGCCAGCAGCTTAACCGGGACAGGGGGCGACTATGGCTGCACCTTC

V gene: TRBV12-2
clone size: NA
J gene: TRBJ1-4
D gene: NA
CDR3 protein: CASRYHRGRGGNEKLFF
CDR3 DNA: TGTGCAAGTCGTTATCACAGGGGGCGCGGGGGTAATGAAAAACTGTTTTTT

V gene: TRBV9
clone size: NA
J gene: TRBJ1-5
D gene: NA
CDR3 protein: CASSVGAGSQPQHF
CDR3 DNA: TGTGCCAGCAGCGTAGGGGCAGGAAGTCAGCCCCAGCATTTT

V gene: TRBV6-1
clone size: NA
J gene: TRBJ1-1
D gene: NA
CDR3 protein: CAGRKRGTEAFF
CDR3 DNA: TGTGCCGGGAGGAAGAGGGGCACTGAAGCCTTCTTT

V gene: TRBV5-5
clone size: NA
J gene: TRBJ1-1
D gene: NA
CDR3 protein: CASSTGPGGNTEAFF
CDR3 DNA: TGTGCCAGCAGCACGGGCCCTGGAGGGAACACTGAAGCTTTCTTT